Listed below are T cell receptor beta chains from one sample, sequenced in a study of blood T cell repertoires in COVID-19. The table came from immunoSEQ multiplex PCR; TCRdb's copy has only in-frame clones and leaves some out. In the table there are roughly 180,000 clones, roughly 83% of which are singletons. Sequenced sample: peripheral blood. All receptors come from a woman in her forties with COVID-19, enrolled during active disease. CDR3s include the opening cysteine and the closing phenylalanine or tryptophan.

TRBV28	TRBJ2-1	CASSPTSGMLYNEQFF
TRBV7-2	TRBJ1-6	CASSPQPRGHNSPLHF
TRBV6-1	TRBJ2-1	CASSEVGQPYNEQFF
TRBV6-5	TRBJ1-6	CAIHRDDREWSPLHF
TRBV10-3	TRBJ1-2	CATGGQGEYGYTF
TRBV27	TRBJ2-7	CASRDRVSYEQYF
TRBV19	TRBJ2-1	CASSILAGDNEQFF
TRBV5-1	TRBJ2-1	CASKTPPSGSGGLNEQFF
TRBV5-6	TRBJ1-2	CASSSRLGQGIYGYTF
TRBV6-5	TRBJ1-4	CATLHTTNEKLFF
TRBV6-8	TRBJ2-1	CANNEGTSGGFSYNEQFF
TRBV27	TRBJ1-1	CASSLDRGLNTEAFF
TRBV5-1	TRBJ1-1	CASSLGGITEAFF
TRBV11-1	TRBJ1-4	CASGPPGAPKEKLFF
TRBV3-1/TRBV3-2	TRBJ1-6	CASSPSGLHSPLHF
TRBV27	TRBJ2-3	CASSYPTGGTGTDTQYF
TRBV29-1	TRBJ1-2	CSVVAPPYGYTF
TRBV18	TRBJ2-7	CASSRTGTSGRGEQYEQYF
TRBV29-1	TRBJ1-2	CSVEDMTGDYGYTF
TRBV6-5	TRBJ2-7	CASSYYTGCGPYEQYF
TRBV2	TRBJ2-1	CASSEEVAGGLGEQFF
TRBV6-6	TRBJ1-1	CASSGGPRTEAFF
TRBV6-5	TRBJ2-4	CASSQSGFVKNIQYF
TRBV6-5	TRBJ2-3	CASSWGSWREIGTQYF
TRBV5-1	TRBJ2-3	CASRGGQGETDTQYF
TRBV7-8	TRBJ1-2	CASSYQRRGQGVYGYGYTF
TRBV5-6	TRBJ1-5	CASSLQSLQGQPQHF
TRBV27	TRBJ2-3	CASSARITTSSTDTQYF
TRBV6-5	TRBJ1-6	CASSGRGGSPLHF
TRBV5-1	TRBJ2-3	CASSLLVSTDTQYF
TRBV29-1	TRBJ2-5	CSVVAGGETQYF
TRBV7-8	TRBJ1-1	CASTSGGIRMNTEAFF
TRBV18	TRBJ1-6	CASSPSSSGTGGSPLHF
TRBV11-2	TRBJ2-5	CASSLPSGGAQETQYF
TRBV7-6	TRBJ1-1	CASSFPPRSNTEAFF
TRBV7-9	TRBJ1-4	CASSLDRQNTDEKLFF
TRBV7-8	TRBJ1-4	CASSLASRGGEKLFF
TRBV19	TRBJ1-1	CASRQVNTEAFF
TRBV12-5	TRBJ2-4	CASGLSVAKNIQYF
TRBV19	TRBJ1-1	CASSGGGHLNTEAFF